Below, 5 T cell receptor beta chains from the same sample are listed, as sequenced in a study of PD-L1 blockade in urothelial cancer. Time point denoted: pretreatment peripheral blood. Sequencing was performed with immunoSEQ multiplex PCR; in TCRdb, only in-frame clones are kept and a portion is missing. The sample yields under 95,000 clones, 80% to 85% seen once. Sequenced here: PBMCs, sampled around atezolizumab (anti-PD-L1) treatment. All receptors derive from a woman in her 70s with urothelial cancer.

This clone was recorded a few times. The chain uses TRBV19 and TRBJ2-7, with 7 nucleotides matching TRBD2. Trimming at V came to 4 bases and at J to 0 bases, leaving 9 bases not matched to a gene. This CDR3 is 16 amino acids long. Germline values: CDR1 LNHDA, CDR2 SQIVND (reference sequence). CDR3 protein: CASSRAIGGSSYEQYF. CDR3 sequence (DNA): TGTGCCAGTAGTAGAGCAATCGGCGGGAGCTCCTACGAGCAGTACTTC.

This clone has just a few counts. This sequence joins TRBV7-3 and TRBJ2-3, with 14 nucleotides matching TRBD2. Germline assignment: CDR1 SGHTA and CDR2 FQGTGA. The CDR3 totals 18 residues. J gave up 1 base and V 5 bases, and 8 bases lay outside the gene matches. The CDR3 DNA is TGTGCCAGCAGCCATGGGACTAGCGGGAGCTGGGGCACAGATACGCAGTATTTT. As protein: CASSHGTSGSWGTDTQYF.

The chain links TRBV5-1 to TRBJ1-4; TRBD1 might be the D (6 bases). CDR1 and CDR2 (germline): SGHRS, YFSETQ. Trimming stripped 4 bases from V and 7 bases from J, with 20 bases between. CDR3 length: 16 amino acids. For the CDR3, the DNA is TGCGCCAGCAGCGCCCAACTGGGGGCGCCGGCTGAAAAACTGTTTTTT. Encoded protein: CASSAQLGAPAEKLFF.

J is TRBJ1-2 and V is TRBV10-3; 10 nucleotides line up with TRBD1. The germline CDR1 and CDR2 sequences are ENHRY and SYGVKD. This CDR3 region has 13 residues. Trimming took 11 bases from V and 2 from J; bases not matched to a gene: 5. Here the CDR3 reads CAAKTGGNYGYTF. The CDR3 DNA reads TGTGCCGCTAAGACAGGGGGCAACTATGGCTACACCTTC.

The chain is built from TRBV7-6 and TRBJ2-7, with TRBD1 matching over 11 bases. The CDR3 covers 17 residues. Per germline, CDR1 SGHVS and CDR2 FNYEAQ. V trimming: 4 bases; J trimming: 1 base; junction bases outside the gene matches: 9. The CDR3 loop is CASSSPGQGVRSYEQYF. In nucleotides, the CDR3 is TGTGCCAGCAGCTCACCGGGACAGGGGGTAAGATCCTACGAGCAGTACTTC.